These 7 T cell receptor beta chains came from one sample sequenced in a study of blood T cell repertoires in COVID-19. Data came from immunoSEQ multiplex PCR; TCRdb stores just in-frame clones and leaves some out. Of 250,000 to 300,000 clones in the sample, approximately 85% were seen once. The specimen was peripheral blood. All receptors derive from a middle-aged man with active or convalescent COVID-19.

The chain has TRBV19 and TRBJ2-1; 9 nucleotides align to TRBD2. With 5 bases clipped from V and 1 base from J, the junction kept 12 bases outside the gene matches. The CDR3 contains 18 residues. The germline CDR1 and CDR2 sequences are LNHDA and SQIVND (reference sequence). CDR3 nucleotide sequence: TGTGCCAGTAGTCCCGGGGGTAGCGGGAGTGTATCCTACAATGAGCAGTTCTTC. Amino acids: CASSPGGSGSVSYNEQFF.

This clone was observed once. J is TRBJ2-3 and V is TRBV18; TRBD1 matches at 12 bases. The CDR3 has 16 residues. After removal of 0 bases from V and 2 bases from J, the junction contained 0 bases not matched to a gene. Germline V gives CDR1 KGHSH, CDR2 LQKENI. The CDR3 sequence is CASSPPGQGATDTQYF. CDR3 nucleotides: TGTGCCAGCTCACCACCGGGACAGGGGGCCACAGATACGCAGTATTTT.

The V gene is TRBV6-1, the J gene TRBJ2-7; no clear D. V lost 3 bases, J lost 6 bases, and 9 bases lay in between. Germline-derived CDR1 and CDR2 are MNHNS and SASEGT. The CDR3 spans 12 residues. CDR3 DNA: TGTGCCAGCAGTGAGTCGAGCCTCGAGCAGTACTTC. Its protein is CASSESSLEQYF.

The gene calls are TRBV28 and TRBJ2-7; 10 positions agree with TRBD2. V gave up 3 bases and J gave up 4 bases; unmatched junction bases: 9. Germline CDR1 MDHEN, CDR2 SYDVKM. The CDR3 contains 16 residues. The CDR3 region is CASSLLAASGRYEQYF. The CDR3 DNA follows: TGTGCCAGCAGTTTGCTCGCGGCTAGCGGGAGATACGAGCAGTACTTC.

V gene TRBV7-9 combines with J gene TRBJ2-7; D call uncertain. Trimming stripped 1 base from V and 3 bases from J, with 7 bases between. The CDR3 totals 13 residues. The V gene's germline CDR1 is SEHNR and CDR2 FQNEAQ (reference sequence). In DNA form, the CDR3 reads TGTGCCAGCAGCTTAGTGGCAGACTACGAGCAGTACTTC. Translated, it gives CASSLVADYEQYF.

The V and J genes are TRBV4-1 and TRBJ2-5, with TRBD1 matching 10 bases. Germline V gives CDR1 MGHRA, CDR2 YSYEKL. The trim removed 4 bases at V and 4 bases at J, leaving 3 bases unmatched. There are 14 residues in the CDR3. CDR3 sequence reads: CASSRGTGVETQYF. Here the CDR3 DNA reads TGCGCCAGCAGCCGCGGGACAGGGGTAGAGACCCAGTACTTC.

V gene TRBV2 combines with J gene TRBJ2-2; 11 bases are shared with TRBD2. This CDR3 region has 14 residues. Germline CDR1 is SNHLY and CDR2 is FYNNEI. The V and J ends lost 6 bases and 5 bases, in that order; junction bases with no gene match: 2. DNA for the CDR3: TGTGCCAGCAGGGGACTAGCGGTGACCGGGGAGCTGTTTTTT. Amino acid sequence: CASRGLAVTGELFF.